The 14 T cell receptor beta chains below come from one sample, sequenced in a study of Graves' ophthalmopathy and Graves' hyperthyroidism. From RNA, the CDR3 regions of TCR beta chains were amplified and sequenced. RT-PCR with HTBI primers came first, then second-round multiplex PCR. TCRdb re-analysed the multiplex PCR reads in MiXCR, keeping a single row per CDR3 protein. In the table there are 200,000 to 250,000 distinct CDR3 sequences, under 30% of which are singletons. Sequencing was done on a sample of peripheral blood. Source of these receptors: a man aged 45-65 years with Graves' ophthalmopathy.

This rearrangement joins TRBV6-1 to TRBJ2-5; 15 positions agree with TRBD2. CDR3 length equals 14 residues. Germline lookup yields CDR1 MNHNS and CDR2 SASEGT. With V trimmed by 8 bases and J by 5 bases, 3 bases remained unmatched. CDR3 DNA sequence: TGTGCCAGCGGACTAGCGGGGGGGCAGGAGACCCAGTACTTC. Amino acid sequence: CASGLAGGQETQYF.

This clonotype was detected many times. This chain joins TRBV5-2 and TRBJ2-3; TRBD1, the table's D call, lacks a check against the DNA. TRBV5-2 is termed a pseudogene. CDR3 length: 20 residues. The CDR3 loop is CASDTPGTAAPPDHTDTQYF. CDR3 nucleotide sequence: TGTGCCAGCGACACCCCCGGGACAGCGGCACCCCCAGATCACACAGATACGCAGTATTTT.

This clonotype was seen many times. This chain joins TRBV6-6 and TRBJ2-7; TRBD1 matches 7 bases. V was pared by 0 bases and J by 3 bases, with 8 bases of the junction left unmatched. Per the germline V gene, CDR1 is MNHNY and CDR2 is SVGAGI (reference sequence). The CDR3 extends over 16 amino acids. CDR3: CASSYSTSGTVYEQYF. The CDR3 DNA reads TGTGCCAGCAGTTACTCGACTTCCGGGACAGTCTACGAGCAGTACTTC.

Ten or more counts support this clonotype. The gene calls are TRBV5-6 and TRBJ1-1; possible D gene TRBD1, 5 bases. The length of the CDR3 is 13 residues. CDR1 is SGHDT and CDR2 is YYEEEE in the germline V gene. Trimming cost V 0 bases and J 3 bases, with 6 bases left between them. The CDR3 sequence is CASSLVGDTEAFF. The DNA of the CDR3 is TGTGCCAGCAGCTTGGTGGGGGACACTGAAGCTTTCTTT.

This rearrangement joins TRBV25-1 to TRBJ1-1; D might be TRBD1 (6 bases). The germline V and J ends were trimmed by 2 bases and 1 base, with 11 bases remaining between them. The CDR3 spans 15 residues. Germline loops: CDR1 MGHDK, CDR2 SYGVNS. The CDR3 loop is CASSEINRANTEAFF. The CDR3 DNA follows: TGTGCCAGCAGTGAAATTAACAGGGCGAACACTGAAGCTTTCTTT. The whole variable domain, remainder taken from reference TRBV25-1 and TRBJ1-1, is EADIYQTPRYLVIGTGKKITLECSQTMGHDKMYWYQQDPGMELHLIHYSYGVNSTEKGDLSSESTVSRIRTEHFPLTLESARPSHTSQYLCASSEINRANTEAFFGQGTRLTVV.

This clonotype occurred many times. This rearrangement joins TRBV6-2 or TRBV6-3 to TRBJ2-6; D is unresolved. Germline V CDR1 and CDR2: MNHEY, SVGEGT. Trimming pared 4 bases from V and 1 base from J, leaving 14 bases between. CDR3 length equals 17 residues. CDR3 in amino acids: CASSSVKSLSGANVLTF. The CDR3 coding sequence is TGTGCCAGCAGTTCCGTAAAATCCCTTTCTGGGGCCAACGTCCTGACTTTC.

This clonotype appeared many times. The chain is built from TRBV24-1 and TRBJ2-7; D perhaps matches TRBD1 (5 bases). Germline V gene data show CDR1 as KGHDR and CDR2 as SFDVKD. CDR3 size: 14 residues. V was pared by 11 bases and J by 1 base, with 17 bases between. This CDR3 reads CANRNRGWSYEQYF. Written as DNA, the CDR3 is TGTGCCAACAGAAATAGGGGATGGTCCTACGAGCAGTACTTC.

This clonotype was recorded many times. The genes are TRBV6-5 and TRBJ2-7; TRBD1 aligns across 7 bases. The CDR3 has 14 amino acids. Losses at the gene ends were 5 bases for V and 6 bases for J; bases not matched to a gene: 10. Germline lookup yields CDR1 MNHEY and CDR2 SVGAGI. CDR3 DNA sequence: TGTGCCAGCAGTCTCCGAGGGACAGCCGGCGAGCAGTACTTC. This encodes CASSLRGTAGEQYF.

This clonotype was picked up many times. The chain uses TRBV11-3 and TRBJ2-5; either TRBD1 or TRBD2 may fit D (5 bases each). This CDR3 is built from 13 residues. The V and J ends lost 5 bases and 4 bases respectively, with 11 bases between them. The germline CDR1 and CDR2 sequences are SGHNT and YENEEA. The CDR3 DNA follows: TGTGCCAGCAGCCTGGGGACCTCAGAGACCCAGTACTTC. Its protein product is CASSLGTSETQYF.

This clonotype was counted ten times or more. V usage is TRBV29-1 and J usage is TRBJ2-7; tentative D call: TRBD2 (6 bases). The V end lost 4 bases, the J end lost 7 bases, and 17 bases lay between the germline ends. The CDR3 totals 13 residues. Germline V CDR1 and CDR2: SQVTM, ANQGSEA. The CDR3 here is CSVVGGDSNEQYF. The CDR3 nucleotides read TGCAGCGTTGTAGGCGGGGATTCAAATGAGCAGTACTTC.

The J gene is TRBJ1-5, the V gene TRBV12-3 or TRBV12-4; 8 bases match TRBD1. The V segment lost 6 bases and the J segment 7 bases; nucleotides outside the gene matches: 11. The CDR3 runs 15 residues. The CDR3 region is CASSRDRGGGQPQHF. The CDR3 DNA reads TGTGCCAGCAGCCGAGACAGGGGTGGAGGGCAGCCCCAGCATTTT.

This clonotype was found many times. This chain connects TRBV4-1 to TRBJ1-5; D call uncertain. CDR1 MGHRA and CDR2 YSYEKL come from the germline V gene. This CDR3 spans 14 amino acids. V gave up 4 bases and J gave up 0 bases, with 7 bases separating them. This CDR3 is CASSLSYSNQPQHF. In DNA, the CDR3 is TGCGCCAGCAGCCTATCTTATAGCAATCAGCCCCAGCATTTT.

The rearrangement links TRBV7-2 to TRBJ2-7; no clear D. Trimming cost V 3 bases and J 5 bases, with 11 bases left between them. The CDR3 extends over 13 amino acids. The germline V gene encodes CDR1 SGHTA and CDR2 FQGNSA. The CDR3 DNA reads TGTGCCAGCAGCTTGTCTAGTCTCAACGAGCAGTACTTC. It specifies CASSLSSLNEQYF.

This clonotype was seen repeatedly, ten times or more. This chain joins TRBV10-1 and TRBJ2-7; a weak D match, TRBD2 (5 bases). V shed 3 bases and J shed 4 bases, with 13 bases lying between them. Germline V lookup: CDR1 WNHNN, CDR2 SYGVQD (reference sequence). This CDR3 spans 14 amino acids. The CDR3 here is CASSESRRTYEQYF. The DNA of the CDR3 is TGCGCCAGCAGTGAAAGTAGGAGGACGTACGAGCAGTACTTC.